These T cell receptor beta chains were read from a single sample in a study of T cells in Graves' hyperthyroidism and ophthalmopathy. Using its own MiXCR run on the multiplex PCR reads, TCRdb lists one record per CDR3 protein. This sample has about 580,000 distinct CDR3 sequences, with approximately 15% found just once. The material sequenced was blood. All receptors derive from a woman aged 30 to 39 with Graves' hyperthyroidism that later progressed to Graves' ophthalmopathy. Both conserved end residues are part of each CDR3. D genes are given only for firm matches. Size is omitted from some rows. Given values are once, few, many or a class for expanded clones.

D gene,V gene,clone size,J gene,CDR3 protein,CDR3 DNA
TRBD1,TRBV6-1,many,TRBJ1-2,CASSEKQGLSYTF,TGTGCCAGCAGCGAAAAACAGGGGCTAAGCTACACCTTC
.,TRBV7-7,many,TRBJ2-5,CASSSSRGVGETQYF,TGTGCTAGCAGCTCCTCCCGGGGAGTTGGGGAGACCCAGTACTTC
TRBD2,TRBV19,.,TRBJ2-1,CASRLLGGSSEQFF,TGTGCCAGTAGGTTATTGGGGGGGAGTAGTGAGCAGTTCTTC
TRBD2,TRBV3-1,few,TRBJ2-1,CASSARLAGDFYNEQFF,TGTGCCAGCAGCGCCCGACTAGCGGGAGATTTCTACAATGAGCAGTTCTTC
TRBD2,TRBV30,few,TRBJ2-1,CAWTRQSGGEQFF,TGTGCCTGGACGCGGCAGAGCGGGGGCGAGCAGTTCTTC
TRBD1,TRBV19,few,TRBJ1-1,CASSRDSLAEAFF,TGTGCCAGTAGTAGGGACAGCCTCGCTGAAGCTTTCTTT
TRBD1,TRBV7-9,.,TRBJ2-5,CASSFFRDRGGETQYF,TGTGCCAGCAGCTTCTTCCGGGACAGGGGAGGGGAGACCCAGTACTTC
.,TRBV2,many,TRBJ2-7,CASNSGLSPIYEQYF,TGTGCCAGCAATTCAGGCTTGAGCCCTATCTACGAGCAGTACTTC
.,TRBV7-2,many,TRBJ2-3,CASSLEWSDTQYF,TGTGCCAGCAGCTTAGAATGGTCAGATACGCAGTATTTT
.,TRBV19,.,TRBJ1-5,CASSTEYQPQHF,TGTGCCAGTAGTACAGAATATCAGCCCCAGCATTTT
.,TRBV30,many,TRBJ1-1,CAWSVSMNTEAFF,TGTGCCTGGAGTGTAAGCATGAACACTGAAGCTTTCTTT
.,TRBV10-3,.,TRBJ1-2,CAISDRGPERYTF,TGTGCCATCAGTGACCGGGGCCCCGAGCGCTACACCTTC
TRBD1,TRBV28,many,TRBJ2-3,CASSLSQLTGSDTQYF,TGTGCCAGCAGTTTATCGCAACTGACAGGGTCAGATACGCAGTATTTT
TRBD2,TRBV27,many,TRBJ2-1,CASSSQLAGANEQFF,TGTGCCAGCAGTTCGCAACTAGCGGGAGCCAATGAGCAGTTCTTC
TRBD2,TRBV12-3/TRBV12-4,many,TRBJ2-1,CASRLAGATRNEQFF,TGTGCCAGCAGGTTAGCGGGAGCGACCCGCAATGAGCAGTTCTTC
.,TRBV12-3/TRBV12-4,many,TRBJ1-1,CASTQGHDAEAFF,TGTGCCAGCACCCAGGGCCATGACGCTGAAGCTTTCTTT
.,TRBV28,many,TRBJ1-2,CASGRAGPNYGYTF,TGTGCCAGCGGTAGGGCGGGGCCTAACTATGGCTACACCTTC
TRBD1,TRBV9,few,TRBJ2-2,CASSVVGTANTGELFF,TGTGCCAGCAGCGTAGTAGGGACAGCGAACACCGGGGAGCTGTTTTTT
.,TRBV24-1,many,TRBJ2-3,CATETGKSTDTQYF,TGTGCCACCGAAACGGGGAAGAGCACAGATACGCAGTATTTT
TRBD1,TRBV30,many,TRBJ1-2,CAWSQAGGYGYTF,TGTGCCTGGAGTCAGGCAGGGGGGTATGGCTACACCTTC
.,TRBV12-5,.,TRBJ2-2,CASGLGLDTGELFF,TGTGCTAGTGGTTTGGGATTAGACACCGGGGAGCTGTTTTTT
TRBD1,TRBV20-1,few,TRBJ2-1,CSAQVRQGPSYNEQFF,TGCAGTGCTCAGGTACGACAGGGGCCATCCTACAATGAGCAGTTCTTC
TRBD1,TRBV27,many,TRBJ2-7,CASSFWDRGAYEQYF,TGTGCCAGCAGTTTTTGGGACAGGGGCGCCTACGAGCAGTACTTC
TRBD2,TRBV11-2,many,TRBJ2-1,CASSLGGLAGLNEQFF,TGTGCCAGCAGCTTAGGCGGTCTAGCGGGGCTCAATGAGCAGTTCTTC
.,TRBV7-9,few,TRBJ1-2,CASSLQGSGYGYTF,TGTGCCAGCAGCCTCCAGGGGTCCGGCTATGGCTACACCTTC
.,TRBV7-2,few,TRBJ1-4,CASSLPAGTNEKLFF,TGTGCCAGCAGCCTCCCAGCGGGAACTAATGAAAAACTGTTTTTT
.,TRBV20-1,many,TRBJ2-7,CSASGLIGSDNEQYF,TGCAGTGCTAGCGGTTTAATTGGGAGTGATAACGAGCAGTACTTC
.,TRBV7-2,many,TRBJ2-1,CASSLAWTNEQFF,TGTGCCAGCAGCTTAGCGTGGACCAATGAGCAGTTCTTC
TRBD1,TRBV4-1,few,TRBJ1-5,CASSQDGLAGGGNQPQHF,TGCGCCAGCAGCCAAGATGGGTTGGCAGGGGGCGGTAATCAGCCCCAGCATTTT
.,TRBV13,many,TRBJ1-6,CASSPQGIGSPLHF,TGTGCCAGCAGCCCCCAGGGCATAGGTTCACCCCTCCACTTT
TRBD1,TRBV20-1,many,TRBJ2-7,CSAQTGTGNYEQYF,TGCAGTGCTCAGACCGGGACAGGGAATTACGAGCAGTACTTC
TRBD1,TRBV18,many,TRBJ1-1,CASSGQGDRTEAFF,TGTGCCAGCTCGGGACAGGGGGATCGGACTGAAGCTTTCTTT
.,TRBV24-1,many,TRBJ2-3,CATSDRGRGFTDTQYF,TGTGCCACCAGTGATAGGGGACGGGGATTCACAGATACGCAGTATTTT
.,TRBV2,few,TRBJ2-1,CASMRFHNEQFF,TGTGCCAGCATGCGGTTTCACAATGAGCAGTTCTTC
TRBD1,TRBV27,many,TRBJ1-2,CASSLSGGGGYTF,TGTGCCAGCAGCTTATCAGGGGGTGGTGGCTACACCTTC
TRBD2,TRBV6-9,.,TRBJ2-5,CASRYIAGETQYF,TGTGCCAGCAGATACATAGCGGGAGAGACCCAGTACTTC
TRBD2,TRBV5-1,many,TRBJ2-3,CASSLATSGNTADTQYF,TGCGCCAGCAGCTTGGCAACTAGCGGGAACACGGCAGATACGCAGTATTTT
.,TRBV5-1,many,TRBJ1-1,CASSSSAGPRNTEAFF,TGCGCCAGCAGCTCAAGTGCGGGACCGAGAAACACTGAAGCTTTCTTT
TRBD2,TRBV6-1,many,TRBJ2-1,CATSPGLAVYNEQFF,TGTGCCACCTCACCGGGACTAGCGGTTTACAATGAGCAGTTCTTC
.,TRBV6-1,.,TRBJ2-1,CASQRDYPGGMNEQFF,TGTGCCAGCCAACGTGACTACCCCGGAGGTATGAATGAGCAGTTCTTC
.,TRBV19,many,TRBJ2-2,CATGQGRDTGELFF,TGTGCCACGGGGCAAGGGCGTGACACCGGGGAGCTGTTTTTT
.,TRBV20-1,.,TRBJ1-5,CSARPNLGVQGYQPQHF,TGCAGTGCTAGACCCAATTTAGGGGTGCAGGGGTATCAGCCCCAGCATTTT
TRBD1,TRBV20-1,many,TRBJ1-5,CSARAGMTGYSNQPQHF,TGCAGTGCTAGGGCTGGGATGACAGGGTATAGCAATCAGCCCCAGCATTTT
TRBD1,TRBV11-2,many,TRBJ1-2,CASSPTGTGLLYGYTF,TGTGCCAGCAGCCCGACCGGGACAGGGCTGCTTTATGGCTACACCTTC
.,TRBV3-1,many,TRBJ2-7,CASSQVGEQYF,TGTGCCAGCAGCCAAGTTGGCGAGCAGTACTTC
.,TRBV7-2,many,TRBJ2-1,CASSPRGLILGNEQFF,TGTGCCAGCAGCCCGCGCGGACTTATCTTGGGGAATGAGCAGTTCTTC
TRBD1,TRBV5-5,many,TRBJ1-2,CASLGQGAPPDYGYTF,TGTGCCAGCTTGGGACAGGGGGCGCCCCCGGACTATGGCTACACCTTC
.,TRBV6-1,.,TRBJ1-1,CASSHPEGEAFF,TGTGCCAGCAGCCACCCGGAGGGGGAGGCTTTCTTT
TRBD1,TRBV24-1,many,TRBJ1-5,CATSDPTGTGGNQPQHF,TGTGCCACCAGTGATCCGACCGGGACAGGGGGCAATCAGCCCCAGCATTTT
.,TRBV2,few,TRBJ1-5,CASSEAGSRSNQPQHF,TGTGCCAGCAGTGAAGCTGGATCTCGAAGCAATCAGCCCCAGCATTTT
.,TRBV28,many,TRBJ1-5,CASSTTGGWGQPQHF,TGTGCCAGCAGCACGACAGGCGGATGGGGTCAGCCCCAGCATTTT
TRBD2,TRBV4-1,.,TRBJ2-5,CASSQTSGRLETQYF,TGCGCCAGCAGCCAGACTAGCGGGAGGTTGGAGACCCAGTACTTC